The T cell receptor (beta chain) described here comes from a study of cytomegalovirus exposure and HLA in healthy donors. General observations from the study: A link between a missense DCLRE1C variant and TCR beta V- and J-gene trimming emerged from a later analysis. Based on reports, TCR beta sequences accurately predicted HLA-A and HLA-B alleles for most subjects. Cytomegalovirus-associated TCR beta chains were listed, numbering some 170.

Healthy bone marrow donors supplied every sample. This clone has a handful of counts. Its cognate antigen is unknown. V was pared by 1 base and J by 3 bases, with 15 bases between. CDR3 length: 17 residues. Germline V CDR1 and CDR2: KGHSH, LQKENI. PCR was performed using 60 Vbeta and 13 Jbeta primers. Clones were sequenced by immunoSEQ multiplex PCR, and TCRdb holds only the in-frame ones, with some missing. The data contain 75,000 to 100,000 clones, less than 8% of them singletons. V is TRBV18 and J is TRBJ2-2; possibly TRBD1 for D (6 bases). Sequenced: PBMCs. The clonotype was recovered from a man aged 45-65 years in good health and CMV-seronegative. The CDR3 spells CASSPLLRDTYTGELFF. In DNA, the CDR3 is TGTGCCAGCTCACCACTCCTCCGGGACACCTACACCGGGGAGCTGTTTTTT.